One and the same sample provided the 15 T cell receptor beta chains below, sequenced in a study of identical twins. TCRdb processed the 5' RACE reads anew with MiXCR; each CDR3 protein has one entry. The repertoire consists of some 790,000 distinct CDR3 sequences, with about 18% occurring once and the leading ten covering roughly 14%. Another study also made use of these data, one on T cells expressing NK-cell markers.

The specimen sequenced was PBMCs. The receptors derive from a woman aged 18-35 years in good health.

The chain carries TRBV5-6 and TRBJ1-1, with 9 bases matching TRBD1. This CDR3 contains 15 residues. After removal of 4 bases from V and 5 bases from J, the junction contained 9 bases not matched to a gene. In germline, CDR1 is SGHDT, CDR2 YYEEEE. CDR3 residues: CASSPRPGQGTEAFF. The CDR3 nucleotides are TGTGCCAGCAGCCCCCGACCGGGACAGGGAACTGAAGCTTTCTTT.

The rearrangement joins TRBV12-3 or TRBV12-4 to TRBJ2-1; TRBD1 matches 8 bases. With V trimmed by 10 bases and J by 5 bases, 10 bases remained unmatched. The CDR3 is made up of 14 amino acids. The CDR3 protein is CATQTGDHNNEQFF. In DNA form, the CDR3 reads TGTGCCACCCAGACAGGGGACCACAACAATGAGCAGTTCTTC.

V usage is TRBV5-5 and J usage is TRBJ2-1; D is undetermined. Looked up from germline, CDR1 is SGHKS and CDR2 is YYEKEE (reference sequence). The CDR3 runs 12 residues. Trimming removed 4 bases from V and 12 bases from J, with 14 bases in between. The CDR3 region is CASSVGSVRQFF. Written as DNA, the CDR3 is TGTGCCAGCAGCGTAGGATCGGTAAGGCAGTTCTTC.

This clonotype is a singleton in its sample. The rearrangement joins TRBV13 to TRBJ2-7; 8 bases agree with TRBD1. The germline gives CDR1 PRHDT, CDR2 FYEKMQ (reference sequence). J was trimmed by 2 bases and V by 5 bases; bases with no gene match: 8. This CDR3 spans 15 amino acids. The CDR3 DNA is TGTGCCAGCAGCGCACCCGGGACAGGAGCCTACGAGCAGTACTTC. This gives the protein CASSAPGTGAYEQYF.

This clonotype was observed a handful of times. The chain is built from TRBV5-1 and TRBJ2-7; D may be TRBD2 (5 bases). The CDR3 contains 17 residues. V gave up 5 bases and J gave up 3 bases, with 24 bases separating them. Germline CDR1 is SGHRS and CDR2 is YFSETQ. Here the CDR3 reads CASRTHTLSGPNYEQYF. The DNA of the CDR3 is TGCGCCAGCAGGACACACACCCTCAGCGGACCCAACTACGAGCAGTACTTC.

V is TRBV6-5 and J is TRBJ2-3; 9 bases align to TRBD2. CDR3 length equals 16 residues. The germline CDR1 and CDR2 sequences are MNHEY and SVGAGI. After removal of 2 bases from V and 4 bases from J, the junction contained 7 bases not matched to a gene. CDR3 nucleotide sequence: TGTGCCAGCAGTTACGAGGCGGGGGGGATACCAGATACGCAGTATTTT. Protein: CASSYEAGGIPDTQYF.

The chain carries TRBV6-1 and TRBJ1-2, with a tentative D call TRBD1 (6 bases). V was shortened by 6 bases and J by 7 bases, with 27 bases between the two germline ends. The CDR3 runs to 17 residues. The germline V gene has CDR1 MNHNS and CDR2 SASEGT. Here the CDR3 reads CASRKTHYRARFRGYTF. CDR3 sequence (DNA): TGTGCCAGCAGGAAGACACATTACAGGGCGAGATTTCGTGGCTACACCTTC.

This clonotype has just a few counts. The gene calls are TRBV5-4 and TRBJ2-2; D might be TRBD2 (5 bases). The V end lost 4 bases, the J end lost 8 bases, and 9 bases lay between the germline ends. Germline V CDR1 and CDR2: SGHNT, YYREEE (reference sequence). There are 12 residues in the CDR3. Here the CDR3 DNA reads TGTGCCAGCAGCGGAGGAGGAGGGGAGCTGTTTTTT. Its protein is CASSGGGGELFF.

The CDR3 region is CASQDRGSQQFF. The CDR3 DNA sequence: TGTGCCAGCCAAGACAGAGGTTCTCAACAGTTCTTC. The chain couples TRBV2 to TRBJ2-1; D possibly corresponds to TRBD1 (5 bases). Germline V CDR1 and CDR2: SNHLY, FYNNEI. CDR3 length: 12 residues. V lost 8 bases and J 13 bases, leaving 18 bases between the germline ends.

This clonotype was picked up a small number of times. V gene TRBV9 combines with J gene TRBJ2-7, with D uncertain. V was pared by 1 base and J by 6 bases, with 14 bases between. The V gene's germline CDR1 is SGDLS and CDR2 YYNGEE. This CDR3 has 14 residues. The CDR3 nucleotides read TGTGCCAGCAGCGTATCGAACGGACCAGGCGAGCAGTACTTC. As protein: CASSVSNGPGEQYF.

In this sample, this clonotype turned up a few times. CDR3 amino acids: CASSLTSGRAYNEQFF. The CDR3 bases are TGCGCCAGCAGCTTGACTAGCGGGAGGGCCTACAATGAGCAGTTCTTC. The chain uses TRBV5-1 and TRBJ2-1; 13 bases agree with TRBD2. This CDR3 spans 16 amino acids. Germline V gives CDR1 SGHRS, CDR2 YFSETQ. With V trimmed by 1 base and J by 2 bases, 0 bases remained unmatched.

This clonotype turned up a few times. The genes are TRBV6-5 and TRBJ2-2, with D hard to call. The germline V gene encodes CDR1 MNHEY and CDR2 SVGAGI. V lost 2 bases and J 3 bases, leaving 19 bases between the germline ends. The length of the CDR3 is 18 residues. The CDR3 reads CASSYPRTGRRDTGELFF. Here the CDR3 DNA reads TGTGCCAGCAGTTACCCCAGGACCGGTCGCCGGGACACCGGGGAGCTGTTTTTT.

This clonotype was seen more than once but under ten times. For the CDR3, the DNA is TGCGCCAGCAGCCAAGAACCCACAGATACGCAGTATTTT. Amino acids: CASSQEPTDTQYF. The rearrangement uses TRBV4-3 and TRBJ2-3; D remains unclear. V was pared by 0 bases and J by 2 bases, with 3 bases between. Looked up from germline, CDR1 is LGHNA and CDR2 is YSLEER. This CDR3 has 13 amino acids.

This chain uses TRBV6-2 or TRBV6-3 with TRBJ2-1; 8 bases agree with TRBD2. Unmatched junction bases numbered 4, after V lost 2 bases and J lost 1 base. Germline values: CDR1 MNHEY, CDR2 SVGEGT. The CDR3 loop spans 16 amino acids. The CDR3 region is CASSYESGRSYNEQFF. CDR3 nucleotides: TGTGCCAGCAGTTACGAGAGCGGGAGATCCTACAATGAGCAGTTCTTC.

Only a few counts were recorded for this clonotype. The J gene is TRBJ2-7, the V gene TRBV7-9, with no clear D. This CDR3 is built from 8 residues. Trimming removed 10 bases from V and 6 bases from J, with 4 bases in between. The germline gives CDR1 SEHNR, CDR2 FQNEAQ (reference sequence). Here the CDR3 reads CATSEQYF. CDR3 in DNA: TGTGCCACCTCCGAGCAGTACTTC.